The TCR beta chain described here comes from a study of sequential checkpoint blockade in melanoma. Treatment reported: randomized to nivolumab then ipilimumab (arm A) or the reverse (arm B). DNA-damaging chemotherapy had not been given to any patient beforehand. Sorted cells were live CD3+CD8+, lacking CD19 and CD56, from PBMCs. Germline V gives CDR1 SGHRS, CDR2 YFSETQ. V dropped 4 bases and J dropped 0 bases, with 12 bases sitting between them. The CDR3 totals 15 residues. Profiling relied on immunoSEQ multiplex PCR, and the TCRdb table lists in-frame clones only, not all of them. The table lists some 10,000 clones, less than 80% of them singletons.

This receptor was taken from a human donor with melanoma. The J gene is TRBJ2-3, the V gene TRBV5-1; D is uncertain. This sample comprised CD8+ T cells sorted from blood (inferred from file names), obtained from a patient given nivolumab and ipilimumab in sequence. CDR3 in DNA: TGCGCCAGCAGCCCTGACAACCCTAGCACAGATACGCAGTATTTT. It encodes CASSPDNPSTDTQYF.